The 14 T cell receptor beta chains below come from one sample, sequenced in a study of CD4 T cells in relation to SARS-CoV-2 and coronaviruses. The antigens for these receptors are not known. Sequencing used immunoSEQ multiplex PCR; TCRdb keeps in-frame clones, though not all of them. Among approximately 18,000 clones listed, roughly 82% were seen once. The unexposed donors gave CD4+ T cells in 2011-2018, prior to COVID-19. After approximately ten days of culture, CD4+ T cells were isolated. Sequenced input: CD4+ T cells from PBMCs, cultured in vitro. These receptors were obtained from a human donor in good health.

The chain uses TRBV30 and TRBJ2-5; D is unclear. This CDR3 spans 14 amino acids. Germline assignment: CDR1 GTSNPN and CDR2 SVGIG (reference sequence). Trimming stripped 4 bases from V and 2 bases from J, with 14 bases between. Here the CDR3 reads CAWTGFNNQETQYF. CDR3 DNA: TGTGCCTGGACCGGATTCAACAATCAAGAGACCCAGTACTTC.

J is TRBJ1-1 and V is TRBV19; 9 nucleotides agree with TRBD1. The V gene's germline CDR1 is LNHDA and CDR2 SQIVND (reference sequence). J lost 4 bases, V lost 6 bases, and 9 bases had no gene match. This CDR3 has 15 amino acids. The CDR3 sequence: CASSNRGRLGTEAFF. DNA of the CDR3: TGTGCCAGTAGCAACAGGGGGCGTTTAGGCACTGAAGCTTTCTTT.

The V call is TRBV28, the J call TRBJ2-7; no definite D call. The CDR3 sequence is 12 residues long. V lost 2 bases to trimming and J lost 5 bases, with 7 bases between them. Germline V CDR1 and CDR2: MDHEN, SYDVKM. Here the CDR3 DNA reads TGTGCCAGCAGTTTAGCTAGGGACGAGCAGTACTTC. It yields the protein CASSLARDEQYF. The full variable domain, rest sourced from reference TRBV28 and TRBJ2-7, is DVKVTQSSRYLVKRTGEKVFLECVQDMDHENMFWYRQDPGLGLRLIYFSYDVKMKEKGDIPEGYSVSREKKERFSLILESASTNQTSMYLCASSLARDEQYFGPGTRLTVT.

The V call is TRBV11-2, the J call TRBJ1-5; no clear D. V was shortened by 5 bases and J by 0 bases, with 5 bases between the two germline ends. The germline V gene encodes CDR1 SGHAT and CDR2 FQNNGV. The CDR3 runs to 13 residues. This CDR3 is CASSMFSNQPQHF. The CDR3 DNA reads TGTGCCAGCAGCATGTTTAGCAATCAGCCCCAGCATTTT.

This rearrangement joins TRBV6-5 to TRBJ1-5, with D uncertain. This CDR3 is 15 amino acids long. Germline loops: CDR1 MNHEY, CDR2 SVGAGI. V lost 0 bases and J lost 6, with 12 bases in between. The CDR3 DNA reads as TGTGCCAGCAGTTACTCGAACGTGGGAGTTCAGCCCCAGCATTTT. Its protein is CASSYSNVGVQPQHF.

The gene calls are TRBV6-2 or TRBV6-3 and TRBJ2-5, with D hard to call. The CDR3 runs 12 residues. Trimming took off 3 bases at V and 7 bases at J, with 9 bases between the two ends. Germline-derived CDR1 and CDR2 are MNHEY and SVGEGT. The CDR3 DNA sequence: TGTGCCAGCAGTTATCCTGGGCGGACCCAGTACTTC. Its translation: CASSYPGRTQYF.

This clone has a handful of counts. The chain joins TRBV5-1 to TRBJ1-3; D possibly corresponds to TRBD1 (5 bases). Germline CDR1 is SGHRS and CDR2 is YFSETQ. The CDR3 has 15 residues. V lost 5 bases and J lost 0, with 12 bases in between. CDR3 residues: CASRPEGISGNTIYF. DNA for the CDR3: TGCGCCAGCAGGCCTGAGGGGATCTCTGGAAACACCATATATTTT.

The chain carries TRBV9 and TRBJ1-6; 7 positions agree with TRBD1. Trimming took 5 bases from V and 6 from J; bases not matched to a gene: 5. Germline CDR1 SGDLS, CDR2 YYNGEE. The CDR3 sequence is 14 residues long. The CDR3 region is CASSYTGANSPLHF. Written as DNA, the CDR3 is TGTGCCAGCAGTTATACAGGGGCTAATTCACCCCTCCACTTT.

The rearrangement links TRBV5-1 to TRBJ2-2; possibly TRBD1 for D (5 bases). Germline assignment: CDR1 SGHRS and CDR2 YFSETQ. The CDR3 totals 14 residues. Trimming left V 4 bases short and J 7 bases short, with 14 bases between. The CDR3 here is CASSPRVGGGELFF. DNA of the CDR3: TGCGCCAGCAGCCCCAGGGTCGGCGGCGGGGAGCTGTTTTTT.

V and J are TRBV14 and TRBJ2-7, with D perhaps TRBD1 (5 bases). The CDR3 runs to 13 residues. Germline V gene lookup returns CDR1 SGHDN and CDR2 FVKESK. V was cut by 4 bases and J by 6 bases, with 13 bases left in between. CDR3 sequence reads: CASSPRGSGEQYF. The CDR3 DNA sequence: TGTGCCAGCAGCCCTAGGGGTTCGGGCGAGCAGTACTTC.

The V call is TRBV6-2 or TRBV6-3, the J call TRBJ2-1; tentatively, D is TRBD2 (5 bases). Germline V gene sequence: CDR1 MNHEY, CDR2 SVGEGT. Between the trimmed V and J ends, which lost 5 bases and 8 bases, there was a span of 16 bases. This CDR3 has 14 amino acids. CDR3 in amino acids: CASSTGNPSHEQFF. The DNA for the CDR3 is TGTGCCAGCAGTACCGGGAATCCCTCGCATGAGCAGTTCTTC.

The J gene is TRBJ2-7, the V gene TRBV5-4, with 7 bases aligning to TRBD2. This CDR3 has 13 amino acids. The V gene's germline CDR1 is SGHNT and CDR2 YYREEE (reference sequence). Trimming cost V 0 bases and J 4 bases; bases outside gene matches: 1. CDR3 in DNA: TGTGCCAGCAGCTTGGGGGGGGGTTACGAGCAGTACTTC. Translation: CASSLGGGYEQYF. Using reference TRBV5-4 and TRBJ2-7 for the parts outside the CDR3, the full variable domain is ETGVTQSPTHLIKTRGQQVTLRCSSQSGHNTVSWYQQALGQGPQFIFQYYREEENGRGNFPPRFSGLQFPNYSSELNVNALELDDSALYLCASSLGGGYEQYFGPGTRLTVT.

This clone showed up just a few times. As DNA, the CDR3 is TGTGCCACCAGCAGACAGGGTGAGACTGAAGCTTTCTTT. Translation gives CATSRQGETEAFF. This chain links TRBV15 with TRBJ1-1; D is possibly TRBD1 (5 bases). V dropped 2 bases and J dropped 5 bases, with 9 bases sitting between them. The V gene's germline CDR1 is LNHNV and CDR2 YYDKDF (reference sequence). This CDR3 is 13 amino acids long.

V and J are TRBV3-1 (or the pseudogene TRBV3-2) and TRBJ2-7; D gene unclear. The germline gives CDR1 LGHDT, CDR2 YNNKEL (reference sequence). V was cut by 3 bases and J by 7 bases, with 10 bases left in between. The CDR3 spans 12 residues. The CDR3 sequence is CASSHSGREQYF. The CDR3 region has the DNA TGTGCCAGCAGCCATTCGGGTCGAGAGCAGTACTTC.